Listed below are T cell receptor beta chains from one sample, sequenced in a study of glioma-infiltrating T cells. One entry per CDR3 protein results from TCRdb running MiXCR on the multiplex PCR reads. The sample shows around 130,000 distinct CDR3 sequences, under 30% of them seen only once. Sequenced sample: glioma tissue, nonneoplastic brain tissue, or PBMCs (not recorded which). The receptors were gathered from a human donor with low-grade glioma or glioblastoma, undergoing nonglioma brain surgery, or in good health (not recorded which). Each CDR3 is given with its conserved first and last residue. D genes are given only for firm matches. Only some rows state a clone size, as once, few, many or a class for expanded clones.

D gene: .; CDR3 length: 15; V gene: TRBV7-3; clone size: .; J gene: TRBJ1-6; CDR3 DNA: TGTGCCAGCAGCTTAACGGCAGACCCTAATTCACCCCTCCACTTT; CDR3 protein: CASSLTADPNSPLHF
D gene: .; CDR3 length: 17; V gene: TRBV6-1; clone size: .; J gene: TRBJ1-3; CDR3 DNA: TGTGCCATCAGTGAGCCCGGACGGACCGCCTCTGGAAACACCATATATTTT; CDR3 protein: CAISEPGRTASGNTIYF
D gene: .; CDR3 length: 17; V gene: TRBV7-9; clone size: few; J gene: TRBJ1-6; CDR3 DNA: TGTGCCAGCAGCTCCACCTCCGATAGCTCCTATAATTCACCCCTCCACTTT; CDR3 protein: CASSSTSDSSYNSPLHF
D gene: TRBD1; CDR3 length: 15; V gene: TRBV6-1; clone size: few; J gene: TRBJ1-4; CDR3 DNA: TGTGCCAGCAGTCTCGACAGGGGAACTAATGAAAAACTGTTTTTT; CDR3 protein: CASSLDRGTNEKLFF
D gene: .; CDR3 length: 14; V gene: TRBV28; clone size: many; J gene: TRBJ1-4; CDR3 DNA: TGTGCCAGCGGTTACGGGGGGCTTAATGAAAAACTGTTTTTT; CDR3 protein: CASGYGGLNEKLFF
D gene: .; CDR3 length: 14; V gene: TRBV28; clone size: .; J gene: TRBJ1-5; CDR3 DNA: TGTGCCAGCACCCTAGGGTCAGGGAGCCAGCCCAAGCATTTT; CDR3 protein: CASTLGSGSQPKHF
D gene: .; CDR3 length: 13; V gene: TRBV7-6; clone size: many; J gene: TRBJ1-2; CDR3 DNA: TGTGCCAGCAGCTTAGGGGCAGAATATGGCTACACCTTC; CDR3 protein: CASSLGAEYGYTF
D gene: .; CDR3 length: 15; V gene: TRBV7-2; clone size: few; J gene: TRBJ2-1; CDR3 DNA: TGTGCCAGCAGCTTATCTCGTATCGCCTACAATGAGCAGTTCTTC; CDR3 protein: CASSLSRIAYNEQFF
D gene: TRBD1; CDR3 length: 15; V gene: TRBV7-2; clone size: .; J gene: TRBJ2-5; CDR3 DNA: TGTGCCAGCAGCCCCCGGACAGGGAAGCGAGAGACCCAGTACTTC; CDR3 protein: CASSPRTGKRETQYF
D gene: .; CDR3 length: 15; V gene: TRBV19; clone size: .; J gene: TRBJ2-3; CDR3 DNA: TGTGCCAGTAGTATAACCCACGCAGGGACAGATACGCAGTATTTT; CDR3 protein: CASSITHAGTDTQYF
D gene: .; CDR3 length: 13; V gene: TRBV7-2; clone size: .; J gene: TRBJ2-4; CDR3 DNA: TGTGCCAGCAGTTGGGGCGTCAAAAACATTCAGTACTTC; CDR3 protein: CASSWGVKNIQYF
D gene: TRBD1; CDR3 length: 15; V gene: TRBV28; clone size: many; J gene: TRBJ2-1; CDR3 DNA: TGTGCCAGCAAACCGGGACAGGGTAGATGGAATGAGCAGTTCTTC; CDR3 protein: CASKPGQGRWNEQFF
D gene: .; CDR3 length: 15; V gene: TRBV27; clone size: many; J gene: TRBJ1-5; CDR3 DNA: TGTGCCAGCAGTTTAAGACATCCTAGCAATCAGCCCCAGCATTTT; CDR3 protein: CASSLRHPSNQPQHF
D gene: .; CDR3 length: 14; V gene: TRBV28; clone size: few; J gene: TRBJ1-3; CDR3 DNA: TGTGCCAGCAGCCCCAGGGACTCTGGAAACACCATATATTTT; CDR3 protein: CASSPRDSGNTIYF
D gene: .; CDR3 length: 16; V gene: TRBV24-1; clone size: few; J gene: TRBJ1-2; CDR3 DNA: TGTGCCACCAGTGATCCCGCCAGAACGGATAACTATGGCTACACCTTC; CDR3 protein: CATSDPARTDNYGYTF
D gene: .; CDR3 length: 14; V gene: TRBV7-9; clone size: few; J gene: TRBJ1-2; CDR3 DNA: TGTGCCAGCAGCACCTCCGGACACATTACTGGCTACACCTTC; CDR3 protein: CASSTSGHITGYTF
D gene: .; CDR3 length: 13; V gene: TRBV29-1; clone size: once; J gene: TRBJ2-6; CDR3 DNA: TGCAGCGTTGACTCCTCTGGGGCCAACGTCCTGACTTTC; CDR3 protein: CSVDSSGANVLTF